This T cell receptor (beta chain) emerged from a study of beta chain bispecific antibodies for T cell cancers (dated by TCRdb to the early 2020s). Broadly, across the study: After T cells from healthy donors were cocultured with bispecific antibodies and T cell leukemia lines, the researchers used TRBV sequencing of the cells that survived to measure how much each TRBV family was depleted. Jurkat cells expressed surface TRBV12 (TRBV12-3), and HPB-ALL cells expressed surface TRBV5-5. Points the paper makes about the study in general: Every sequenced sample was a mix of normal T cells and leukemia cell line cells, and most of the targeted TRBV signal originated from the leukemia cells instead of the normal T cells. Cross-reactivity of the anti-TRBV5-5 antibody with TRBV5-6 was attributed to high sequence similarity between the two genes.

According to the germline V gene (reference sequence), CDR1 reads DFQATT and CDR2 reads SNEGSKA. From V the trimming removes 3 bases and from J it removes 7 bases, while the gene matches leave 6 bases of the junction unaccounted for. The CDR3 spans 15 residues, from the cysteine through the phenylalanine. The sequence is cut down to CDR3 DNA, 45 bases in frame from base 1. T cells were expanded from blood mononuclear cells for roughly three days using either anti-CD3 antibody OKT3 or CD3/CD28 Dynabeads. The culture conditions for expanded T cells were RPMI 1640 plus 10% fetal bovine serum, recombinant human IL-2 (roughly 95 IU/ml) and IL-7 (5 ng/ml). Each coculture mixed some 50,000 target cells and some 50,000 normal T cells with bispecific antibody in around 98 ul and was incubated at 37 degrees C for approximately 15 hours. Every bispecific antibody was made of two single-chain variable fragments, expressed in a single-chain diabody format carrying a His tag. The effector T cells were obtained from healthy human donors, with peripheral blood mononuclear cells isolated from leukapheresis samples by Ficoll density gradient centrifugation.

This clonotype was seen many times. Its antigen remains unidentified. Base qualities were left out, and no much larger clone turns up one base away. Unique molecular identifier barcodes were incorporated into the libraries and were used for clonotype quantification. Qiagen AllPrep DNA/RNA Micro kits were used to isolate total RNA, and an Agilent TapeStation was used to check RNA quality. TCR beta libraries were constructed by 5' RACE, in which cDNA synthesis was followed by two PCR steps with TCR beta constant-region gene-specific primers. TCR beta libraries were sequenced on an Illumina MiSeq platform. The authors' analysis ran thus. Reads were processed with MIGEC, MiXCR and VDJtools. The frequency of each clonotype was calculated as the fraction of all unique molecular identifiers in the sample that belonged to that clonotype. Nonfunctional TRBV genes listed as pseudogenes or open reading frames in IMGT, such as TRBV1, TRBV12-1 and TRBV21, were excluded. The raw public reads went through TCRdb reprocessing: fastp at Q25, MiXCR clone calling, in-frame beta chains kept. Rows with a matching CDR3 protein are joined into one entry that keeps the most common DNA and genes. The V and J calls shown here were made by TCRdb, not taken from the authors' results. The sample table holds about 18,000 distinct CDR3 sequences, of which about 1.9% were seen once. Roughly 7.2% of the sample belongs to the ten largest clones.

The rearranged segments are TRBV20-1 and TRBJ2-1; 13 bases in the junction line up with TRBD2. Sequenced input: healthy donor T cells cultured with leukemia cells. The receptor's source is a human donor in good health. Some clones in this sample may be carry-over from other donors' samples. The CDR3 has the sequence CSARIGLAGENEQFF. The DNA sequence is as follows: TGCAGTGCTAGGATTGGACTAGCGGGGGAGAATGAGCAGTTCTTC.